This T cell receptor beta chain was obtained from a study of T cell responses to AZD1222 COVID-19 vaccine. Overall study results and limits: CD4 TCRs covered the whole spike, strongest at regions 160-218 and 743-854. Breadth and depth of Spike-specific TCRs rose after two AZD1222 doses. Repertoires were obtained solely post-peak T cell response.

Sequencing was performed with immunoSEQ multiplex PCR; in TCRdb, only in-frame clones are kept and a portion is missing. The table records approximately 52,000 clones, roughly 89% of them present only once. Of note for this clone: Antigen: not known.

CDR1 is LNHDA, CDR2 SQIVND, per germline (reference sequence). V was shortened by 0 bases and J by 6 bases, with 12 bases between the two germline ends. This CDR3 spans 14 amino acids. This chain joins TRBV19 and TRBJ2-7, with D perhaps matching TRBD1 or TRBD2 (5 bases each). This receptor was identified in an adult who received the AZD1222 COVID-19 vaccine. Sequencing was performed on peripheral blood, taken 28 days after the second AZD1222 dose. CDR3 sequence reads: CASSIDRAGTEQYF. CDR3 bases: TGTGCCAGTAGTATAGATCGAGCAGGGACCGAGCAGTACTTC.